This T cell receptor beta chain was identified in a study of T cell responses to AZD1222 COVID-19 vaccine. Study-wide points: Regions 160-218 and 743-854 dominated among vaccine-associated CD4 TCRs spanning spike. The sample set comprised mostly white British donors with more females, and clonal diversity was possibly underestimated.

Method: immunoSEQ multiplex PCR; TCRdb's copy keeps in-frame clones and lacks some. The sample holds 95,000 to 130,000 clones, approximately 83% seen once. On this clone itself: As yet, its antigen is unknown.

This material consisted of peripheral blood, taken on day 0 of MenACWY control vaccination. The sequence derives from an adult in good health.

The CDR3 protein is CASSQVPGANTGELFF. The CDR3 DNA follows: TGCGCCAGCAGCCAAGTACCTGGGGCCAACACCGGGGAGCTGTTTTTT. J is TRBJ2-2 and V is TRBV4-1; D perhaps matches TRBD1 (5 bases). This CDR3 has 16 residues. V was cut by 1 base and J by 2 bases, with 11 bases left in between. Per germline, CDR1 MGHRA and CDR2 YSYEKL.